This TCR beta chain came from a study of blood T cell repertoires in COVID-19. Overall study: Samples came from the United States, Italy and Spain, spanning acute and convalescent COVID-19.

In the original analysis: The authors estimated nucleated cell counts from reference gene primer amplification. Some clones are missing from TCRdb's copy, which holds only in-frame ones; the method was immunoSEQ multiplex PCR. The V and J calls and clone size were taken over from that table, and D and trimming were inferred from the DNA. The sample contains roughly 38,000 clones, 85% to 90% of which appear only once. CDR1 is SGHDT and CDR2 is YYEEEE in the germline V gene. This CDR3 comprises 19 residues. V shed 0 bases and J 4 bases; nucleotides not matched to a gene: 16. This TCR derives from a man between 65 and 85 years old with acute or convalescent COVID-19. The V call is TRBV5-6, the J call TRBJ1-2, with 9 bases that match TRBD1. The sequenced sample consisted of peripheral blood. The CDR3 protein is CASSLGGNGRDRVAYGYTF. CDR3 in DNA: TGTGCCAGCAGCTTGGGCGGAAACGGTCGGGACAGGGTTGCCTATGGCTACACCTTC. The variable domain in full, completed from reference TRBV5-6 and TRBJ1-2, reads DAGVTQSPTHLIKTRGQQVTLRCSPKSGHDTVSWYQQALGQGPQFIFQYYEEEERQRGNFPDRFSGHQFPNYSSELNVNALLLGDSALYLCASSLGGNGRDRVAYGYTFGSGTRLTVV.